Below are 27 T cell receptor beta chains sequenced from a single sample in a study of cytomegalovirus exposure and HLA in healthy donors. With 60 Vbeta and 13 Jbeta primers, the PCR was carried out. Data came from immunoSEQ multiplex PCR; TCRdb stores just in-frame clones and leaves some out. The sample has under 200,000 clones, about four fifths seen once. Sequencing was carried out using PBMCs. Every receptor here comes from a woman aged 50 to 60 in good health and CMV-seronegative.

The rearrangement uses TRBV20-1 and TRBJ1-1, with a possible D match to TRBD1 (5 bases). Deletions cut 5 bases from V and 3 bases from J, with 7 bases between. Per germline, CDR1 DFQATT and CDR2 SNEGSKA (reference sequence). The CDR3 runs 11 residues. Written as DNA, the CDR3 is TGCAGTGCTCGGGGGGACACTGAAGCTTTCTTT. This codes for CSARGDTEAFF.

The CDR3 is CASSVGTGVNYEQYF. The CDR3 DNA sequence: TGTGCCAGCAGCGTAGGGACAGGGGTTAACTACGAGCAGTACTTC. The genes are TRBV9 and TRBJ2-7; 9 positions agree with TRBD1. The germline gives CDR1 SGDLS, CDR2 YYNGEE. The CDR3 runs 15 residues. V trimming: 0 bases; J trimming: 3 bases; junction bases outside the gene matches: 4.

The chain is built from TRBV20-1 and TRBJ2-5; no firm D call. The V gene's germline CDR1 is DFQATT and CDR2 SNEGSKA (reference sequence). V was cut by 4 bases and J by 2 bases, with 2 bases left in between. The CDR3 totals 10 residues. The CDR3: CSAIQETQYF. The CDR3 coding sequence is TGCAGTGCTATACAAGAGACCCAGTACTTC.

The CDR3 DNA is TGTGCCAGCAGTCCGATCCTTCTAGCGGGGGAAGAGACCCAGTACTTC. It specifies CASSPILLAGEETQYF. The chain joins TRBV28 to TRBJ2-5; 10 bases line up with TRBD2. Germline V CDR1 and CDR2: MDHEN, SYDVKM. Trimming at V came to 5 bases and at J to 3 bases, leaving 9 bases not matched to a gene. CDR3 length: 16 amino acids.

This clone has a handful of counts. The rearrangement joins TRBV4-2 to TRBJ1-2; 7 bases align to TRBD1. The germline gives CDR1 LGHNA, CDR2 YNFKEQ. The trim removed 7 bases at V and 4 bases at J, leaving 6 bases unmatched. The CDR3 runs to 13 residues. CDR3 region: CASTETGSYGYTF. DNA for the CDR3: TGTGCCAGCACCGAGACAGGGAGCTATGGCTACACCTTC.

There are a few counts of this clone. The rearrangement joins TRBV5-4 to TRBJ2-1; 9 nucleotides line up with TRBD2. This CDR3 has 16 residues. With V trimmed by 0 bases and J by 5 bases, 6 bases remained unmatched. Germline V gene lookup returns CDR1 SGHNT and CDR2 YYREEE (reference sequence). The CDR3 spells CASSLGWREGNNEQFF. CDR3 coding DNA: TGTGCCAGCAGCTTGGGGTGGCGGGAGGGGAACAATGAGCAGTTCTTC.

The gene calls are TRBV6-1 and TRBJ1-4; D remains ambiguous. The germline V gene encodes CDR1 MNHNS and CDR2 SASEGT. This CDR3 has 14 residues. Trimming pared 5 bases from V and 0 bases from J, leaving 7 bases between. The CDR3 loop reads CASSSTSTNEKLFF. CDR3 in DNA: TGTGCCAGCAGTTCAACTTCAACTAATGAAAAACTGTTTTTT.

Concerning this clone: A junction boundary mismatches the germline segment, possibly from a read error. This rearrangement joins TRBV4-2 to TRBJ1-1, with unresolved D. In germline, CDR1 is LGHNA, CDR2 YNFKEQ. CDR3 size: 11 residues. The CDR3 loop is CASSQSREILF. CDR3 bases: TGTGCCAGCAGCCAATCCCGGGAGATCCTCTTT.

V and J are TRBV29-1 and TRBJ1-5, with TRBD1 identical over 8 bases. CDR1 and CDR2 from the germline V gene are SQVTM and ANQGSEA. Trimming at V came to 4 bases and at J to 0 bases, leaving 2 bases not matched to a gene. The CDR3 totals 14 residues. The CDR3 reads CSVGGQASNQPQHF. DNA of the CDR3: TGCAGCGTTGGGGGACAGGCTAGCAATCAGCCCCAGCATTTT. Variable domain in full (rest from reference TRBV29-1 and TRBJ1-5): SAVISQKPSRDICQRGTSLTIQCQVDSQVTMMFWYRQQPGQSLTLIATANQGSEATYESGFVIDKFPISRPNLTFSTLTVSNMSPEDSSIYLCSVGGQASNQPQHFGDGTRLSIL.

The chain combines TRBV7-3 with TRBJ2-3; tentatively, D is TRBD2 (6 bases). Per the germline V gene, CDR1 is SGHTA and CDR2 is FQGTGA. The CDR3 runs to 15 residues. The ends were cut back, 4 bases at V and 0 bases at J, with 11 bases in the middle. For the CDR3, the DNA is TGTGCCAGCAGCTCTTCGGGGGTGAGCACAGATACGCAGTATTTT. Its protein product is CASSSSGVSTDTQYF.

The genes are TRBV10-2 and TRBJ2-5; TRBD2 matches at 7 bases. The V segment lost 10 bases and the J segment 4 bases; nucleotides outside the gene matches: 12. CDR3 length: 14 amino acids. CDR1 is WSHSY and CDR2 is SAAADI in the germline V gene. The CDR3 coding sequence is TGCGCCATTTCTAGCGGCCAATCGAGAGAGACCCAGTACTTC. The encoded protein is CAISSGQSRETQYF.

The chain uses TRBV10-1 and TRBJ1-1; 10 nucleotides match TRBD1. Trimming removed 2 bases from V and 2 bases from J; junction bases left unmatched: 8. Germline CDR1 WNHNN, CDR2 SYGVQD (reference sequence). The CDR3 runs to 17 residues. CDR3: CASSEGQGGRNNTEAFF. The DNA of the CDR3 is TGCGCCAGCAGTGAGGGACAGGGGGGAAGGAATAACACTGAAGCTTTCTTT.

The chain is built from TRBV6-6 and TRBJ2-3; 8 positions match TRBD1. This CDR3 spans 16 amino acids. J gave up 6 bases and V 4 bases, and 12 bases lay outside the gene matches. Germline V gene data show CDR1 as MNHNY and CDR2 as SVGAGI (reference sequence). For the CDR3, the DNA is TGTGCCAGCAGTTCGCGGACAGGGCCTATGGCGGATACGCAGTATTTT. This encodes CASSSRTGPMADTQYF.

The rearrangement joins TRBV20-1 to TRBJ2-7; D may be TRBD2 (6 bases). CDR1 is DFQATT and CDR2 is SNEGSKA in the germline V gene (reference sequence). V was trimmed by 7 bases and J by 4 bases, leaving 11 bases between them. CDR3 length: 11 amino acids. CDR3 protein: CSGLDEYEQYF. The CDR3 DNA sequence: TGCAGTGGACTAGATGAATACGAGCAGTACTTC.

This clone occurred a few times. The chain combines TRBV11-2 with TRBJ2-5; a possible D gene is TRBD1 (5 bases). Germline CDR1 SGHAT, CDR2 FQNNGV. V shed 5 bases and J shed 5 bases, with 15 bases lying between them. The CDR3 spans 14 residues. CDR3 amino acids: CASSQGRASETQYF. The DNA for the CDR3 is TGTGCCAGCAGCCAGGGTAGGGCGAGTGAGACCCAGTACTTC.

The V call is TRBV6-1, the J call TRBJ1-4; unclear D gene. This CDR3 is 15 amino acids long. CDR1 and CDR2 (germline): MNHNS, SASEGT. Trimming cost V 2 bases and J 10 bases, with 17 bases left between them. The CDR3 region is CASSELVAPEGKLFF. The CDR3 DNA reads as TGTGCCAGCAGTGAATTGGTGGCCCCGGAGGGAAAACTGTTTTTT.

Only a few counts were recorded for this clone. The rearrangement links TRBV9 to TRBJ2-3, with 14 bases aligning to TRBD2. This CDR3 is built from 18 residues. The V segment lost 2 bases and the J segment 0 bases; nucleotides outside the gene matches: 5. Germline loops: CDR1 SGDLS, CDR2 YYNGEE. The CDR3 here is CASSVGTSGGASTDTQYF. For the CDR3, the DNA is TGTGCCAGCAGCGTGGGGACTAGCGGGGGAGCCAGCACAGATACGCAGTATTTT.

The chain links TRBV18 to TRBJ2-7, with 8 bases aligning to TRBD1. The V segment lost 8 bases and the J segment 5 bases; nucleotides outside the gene matches: 11. The CDR3 totals 14 residues. CDR1 KGHSH and CDR2 LQKENI come from the germline V gene. The CDR3 reads CASTKGQGSNEQYF. Here the CDR3 DNA reads TGTGCCAGCACGAAAGGACAGGGATCCAACGAGCAGTACTTC.

The chain uses TRBV9 and TRBJ2-5, with TRBD2 identical over 7 bases. With V trimmed by 0 bases and J by 1 base, 6 bases remained unmatched. Per the germline V gene, CDR1 is SGDLS and CDR2 is YYNGEE. The CDR3 is 16 residues long. The CDR3 sequence: CASSVGLAEIQETQYF. In DNA, the CDR3 is TGTGCCAGCAGCGTAGGGCTAGCGGAGATCCAAGAGACCCAGTACTTC.

The V and J genes are TRBV7-2 and TRBJ2-3, with TRBD1 matching 9 bases. The CDR3 runs to 16 residues. CDR1 is SGHTA, CDR2 FQGNSA, per germline. V dropped 1 base and J dropped 2; count of bases not matched to a gene: 4. The CDR3 DNA is TGTGCCAGCAGCTTAGGGGGACAGGGAACCACAGATACGCAGTATTTT. Its translation is CASSLGGQGTTDTQYF.

This chain links TRBV11-1 with TRBJ1-2; D gene unclear. The CDR3 extends over 14 amino acids. Germline V lookup: CDR1 SGHAT, CDR2 FQDESV (reference sequence). Trimming took 0 bases from V and 8 from J, leaving 13 bases between them. The CDR3 sequence is CASSLAGQASGYTF. CDR3 DNA: TGTGCCAGCAGCTTAGCTGGGCAGGCCTCAGGCTACACCTTC.

The sample holds one count of this clone. The chain is built from TRBV4-2 and TRBJ2-2, with a possible D match to TRBD1 (6 bases). CDR3 length: 17 amino acids. Trimming took 3 bases from V and 3 from J, leaving 17 bases between them. The germline V gene has CDR1 LGHNA and CDR2 YNFKEQ. Here the CDR3 reads CASSHPWAGADTGELFF. The DNA of the CDR3 is TGTGCCAGCAGCCATCCATGGGCAGGGGCTGACACCGGGGAGCTGTTTTTT.

The V gene is TRBV27, the J gene TRBJ2-3; 16 bases match TRBD2. The V and J ends lost 6 bases and 10 bases, in that order; junction bases with no gene match: 4. CDR1 is MNHEY and CDR2 is SMNVEV in the germline V gene (reference sequence). The CDR3 runs to 14 residues. CDR3 in amino acids: CASRGTSGRGAQYF. CDR3 DNA: TGTGCCAGCAGGGGGACTAGCGGGAGGGGGGCGCAGTATTTT.

This chain uses TRBV5-4 with TRBJ2-7; 9 positions match TRBD1. The V and J ends lost 3 bases and 5 bases, in that order; junction bases with no gene match: 12. Germline V gives CDR1 SGHNT, CDR2 YYREEE (reference sequence). The CDR3 spans 16 residues. Written as DNA, the CDR3 is TGTGCCAGCAGCTCTACAGCCGGGACAGGGATCCACGAGCAGTACTTC. It specifies CASSSTAGTGIHEQYF. The whole variable domain, filled in from reference TRBV5-4 and TRBJ2-7, reads ETGVTQSPTHLIKTRGQQVTLRCSSQSGHNTVSWYQQALGQGPQFIFQYYREEENGRGNFPPRFSGLQFPNYSSELNVNALELDDSALYLCASSSTAGTGIHEQYFGPGTRLTVT.

The chain employs TRBV7-8 and TRBJ2-7; D is perhaps TRBD2 (6 bases). This CDR3 has 13 residues. CDR1 and CDR2 from the germline V gene are SGHVS and FQNEAQ. The V end lost 8 bases, the J end lost 1 base, and 12 bases lay between the germline ends. This CDR3 is CASRQGGSYEQYF. CDR3 coding DNA: TGTGCCAGCCGCCAAGGAGGGTCCTACGAGCAGTACTTC.

The rearrangement links TRBV10-1 to TRBJ1-2; D is perhaps TRBD1 (6 bases). Germline assignment: CDR1 WNHNN and CDR2 SYGVQD (reference sequence). The CDR3 has 10 residues. The V and J ends lost 10 bases and 7 bases respectively, with 10 bases between them. CDR3 DNA: TGCGCCACCGCGGGGGCTGGCTACACCTTC. Amino acids: CATAGAGYTF.

Only a few counts were recorded for this clone. The CDR3 DNA reads as TGTGCCAGCAGGCCGGGACACTCCAATTCACCCCTCCACTTT. It codes for CASRPGHSNSPLHF. This chain links TRBV2 with TRBJ1-6; D is perhaps TRBD1 (6 bases). Germline V gene lookup returns CDR1 SNHLY and CDR2 FYNNEI. The CDR3 loop spans 14 amino acids. Trimming took off 6 bases at V and 7 bases at J, with 13 bases between the two ends.